The next 25 T cell receptor beta chains were all read from a single sample in a study of cytomegalovirus exposure and HLA in healthy donors. The PCR employed 60 Vbeta primers together with 13 Jbeta primers. Profiled with immunoSEQ multiplex PCR; TCRdb holds only in-frame clones, not every one. Here the sample spans fewer than 200,000 clones, around 80% being singletons. The source material was PBMCs. The source of these receptors is a woman between 18 and 29 years old in good health and CMV-seronegative.

V gene TRBV2 combines with J gene TRBJ2-2, with D perhaps matching TRBD1 (5 bases). The germline V gene has CDR1 SNHLY and CDR2 FYNNEI. Trimming removed 3 bases at V and 4 bases at J, with 9 bases between. The CDR3 length is 14 residues. As DNA, the CDR3 is TGTGCCAGCAGTGATCTGCAGGGCACCGGGGAGCTGTTTTTT. The encoded protein is CASSDLQGTGELFF.

The table lists this clone with a count of one. V usage is TRBV5-1 and J usage is TRBJ2-7; D might be TRBD2 (5 bases). This CDR3 region has 11 residues. Germline V lookup: CDR1 SGHRS, CDR2 YFSETQ. With 2 bases removed from V and 5 bases from J, the gap between germline ends came to 5 bases. CDR3 sequence reads: CASSFGDEQYF. In DNA, the CDR3 is TGCGCCAGCAGCTTCGGGGACGAGCAGTACTTC.

As regards this clone: One junction end does not reproduce the germline sequence, and a read error may be involved. The chain links TRBV7-7 to TRBJ2-3, with D uncertain. CDR3 size: 13 residues. Germline V gene sequence: CDR1 SSHAT, CDR2 FNYEAQ (reference sequence). As DNA, the CDR3 is TGTGCTAGCAGCTCATCACAGAGAGATACGCAGTATTTT. Protein: CASSSSQRDTQYF.

The chain employs TRBV5-6 and TRBJ2-1; unclear D gene. The CDR3 is made up of 13 amino acids. The germline gives CDR1 SGHDT, CDR2 YYEEEE. V was pared by 4 bases and J by 2 bases, with 7 bases between. The CDR3 nucleotides read TGTGCCAGCAGCGCAGATACCTACAATGAGCAGTTCTTC. Protein sequence: CASSADTYNEQFF.

The rearrangement joins TRBV28 to TRBJ2-7; D might be TRBD2 (5 bases). The CDR3 consists of 15 residues. CDR1 is MDHEN and CDR2 is SYDVKM in the germline V gene. With 7 bases removed from V and 0 bases from J, the gap between germline ends came to 16 bases. The CDR3 sequence is CASNGRRLSSYEQYF. The CDR3 region has the DNA TGTGCCAGCAATGGTAGGAGGCTCAGCTCCTACGAGCAGTACTTC. The full variable domain, with the rest looked up from reference TRBV28 and TRBJ2-7, is DVKVTQSSRYLVKRTGEKVFLECVQDMDHENMFWYRQDPGLGLRLIYFSYDVKMKEKGDIPEGYSVSREKKERFSLILESASTNQTSMYLCASNGRRLSSYEQYFGPGTRLTVT.

V and J are TRBV28 and TRBJ2-4; no reliable D call. The CDR3 length is 15 residues. Germline values: CDR1 MDHEN, CDR2 SYDVKM. V lost 7 bases and J lost 0, with 13 bases in between. CDR3 sequence reads: CASKPGRVAKNIQYF. The CDR3 nucleotides are TGTGCCAGCAAGCCTGGGCGAGTAGCCAAAAACATTCAGTACTTC.

The genes are TRBV11-2 and TRBJ2-7, with D unclear. Germline lookup yields CDR1 SGHAT and CDR2 FQNNGV. The V gene lost 5 bases and the J gene lost 6 bases, with 11 bases spanning the gap. The CDR3 has 12 residues. In DNA, the CDR3 is TGTGCCAGCAGCCAGAGATGGAGCGAGCAGTACTTC. Amino acids: CASSQRWSEQYF.

With respect to this clone: The junction departs from germline at one end; a sequencing error may be responsible. J is TRBJ2-1 and V is TRBV7-9, with D hard to call. The CDR3 spans 16 residues. From germline, CDR1 is SEHNR and CDR2 FQNEAQ (reference sequence). The CDR3 reads CSSSPHDLSSYNEQFF. DNA of the CDR3: TGTTCCAGCAGCCCTCACGACTTAAGCTCCTACAATGAGCAGTTCTTC.

The chain links TRBV5-1 to TRBJ2-3; D perhaps matches TRBD1 (6 bases). The CDR3 is made up of 14 amino acids. Trimming removed 4 bases at V and 2 bases at J, with 11 bases between. Germline values: CDR1 SGHRS, CDR2 YFSETQ. The CDR3 bases are TGCGCCAGCAGCCTGGGGGCCCCCACAGATACGCAGTATTTT. Translating it yields CASSLGAPTDTQYF.

This clone was counted a few times. The chain is built from TRBV7-9 and TRBJ2-3, with D perhaps matching TRBD1 (5 bases). The CDR3 has 16 amino acids. The germline V gene has CDR1 SEHNR and CDR2 FQNEAQ (reference sequence). V lost 1 base to trimming and J lost 2 bases, with 13 bases between them. The CDR3 region is CASSLGTGDHTDTQYF. CDR3 bases: TGTGCCAGCAGCTTAGGTACAGGCGACCACACAGATACGCAGTATTTT.

The V and J genes are TRBV9 and TRBJ2-7, with a tentative D call TRBD2 (6 bases). V lost 0 bases and J 1 base, leaving 11 bases between the germline ends. CDR3 size: 15 residues. The V gene's germline CDR1 is SGDLS and CDR2 YYNGEE. Here the CDR3 reads CASSVDPGASYEQYF. The CDR3 region has the DNA TGTGCCAGCAGCGTAGACCCGGGAGCGTCCTACGAGCAGTACTTC.

This clone was seen a handful of times. The V gene is TRBV28, the J gene TRBJ1-1; no clear D. There are 11 residues in the CDR3. The V gene's germline CDR1 is MDHEN and CDR2 SYDVKM. The ends were cut back, 4 bases at V and 7 bases at J, with 7 bases in the middle. Here the CDR3 reads CASSWAVEAFF. In DNA, the CDR3 is TGTGCCAGCAGTTGGGCCGTTGAAGCTTTCTTT.

V and J are TRBV5-1 and TRBJ2-7; D is unclear. This CDR3 has 14 amino acids. Germline CDR1 is SGHRS and CDR2 is YFSETQ. V shed 4 bases and J shed 0 bases, with 11 bases lying between them. CDR3 nucleotides: TGCGCCAGCAGCCCTGATATAGACTCCTACGAGCAGTACTTC. Protein product: CASSPDIDSYEQYF.

The J gene is TRBJ1-5, the V gene TRBV28; 11 nucleotides agree with TRBD1. V lost 6 bases, J lost 4 bases, and 8 bases stayed unmatched. This CDR3 spans 16 amino acids. Germline V gene data show CDR1 as MDHEN and CDR2 as SYDVKM. CDR3 region: CASRHPWDRGNQPQHF. CDR3 coding DNA: TGTGCCAGCAGACACCCGTGGGACAGGGGGAATCAGCCCCAGCATTTT.

The rearrangement links TRBV2 to TRBJ2-3; TRBD2 aligns across 8 bases. After removal of 4 bases from V and 4 bases from J, the junction contained 4 bases not matched to a gene. This CDR3 has 14 amino acids. Germline V gene data show CDR1 as SNHLY and CDR2 as FYNNEI. CDR3 nucleotide sequence: TGTGCCAGCAGTGGCGGGAGGTCGGCAGATACGCAGTATTTT. Protein product: CASSGGRSADTQYF.

This clone was detected once. The chain has TRBV28 and TRBJ1-5; D remains ambiguous. Germline CDR1 MDHEN, CDR2 SYDVKM. Trimming cost V 6 bases and J 9 bases, with 15 bases left between them. The length of the CDR3 is 13 residues. The CDR3: CASRLPGVLPQHF. For the CDR3, the DNA is TGTGCCAGCAGGCTACCCGGGGTATTGCCCCAGCATTTT.

This chain links TRBV6-1 with TRBJ1-1, with TRBD1 matching 7 bases. The CDR3 totals 12 residues. Germline trimming cut 6 bases from V and 5 bases from J; bases unmatched to any gene: 3. Germline V gene sequence: CDR1 MNHNS, CDR2 SASEGT. CDR3 region: CASRETGTEAFF. The CDR3, as DNA: TGTGCCAGCAGGGAGACAGGGACTGAAGCTTTCTTT.

The J gene is TRBJ1-1, the V gene TRBV19, with a weak D call TRBD1 (6 bases). This CDR3 comprises 18 residues. CDR1 and CDR2 (germline): LNHDA, SQIVND (reference sequence). Trimming took off 3 bases at V and 0 bases at J, with 20 bases between the two ends. CDR3: CASSIYMWGTPMNTEAFF. The CDR3, as DNA: TGTGCCAGTAGTATCTATATGTGGGGGACACCCATGAACACTGAAGCTTTCTTT.

J is TRBJ2-1 and V is TRBV5-1; 11 nucleotides match TRBD2. CDR1 SGHRS and CDR2 YFSETQ come from the germline V gene. V shed 0 bases, J shed 10 bases, and the junction held 3 bases outside the gene matches. The CDR3 runs to 14 residues. The CDR3 sequence: CASSLGLAGREQFF. CDR3 in DNA: TGCGCCAGCAGCTTGGGACTAGCGGGACGCGAGCAGTTCTTC.

V is TRBV5-6 and J is TRBJ1-2; TRBD1 is a possible D gene (6 bases). V lost 4 bases and J lost 7, with 23 bases in between. The germline CDR1 and CDR2 sequences are SGHDT and YYEEEE. This CDR3 comprises 16 residues. CDR3 amino acids: CASSRPGQLWGFGYTF. The CDR3 bases are TGTGCCAGCAGCCGTCCGGGACAACTGTGGGGGTTTGGCTACACCTTC.

This chain joins TRBV5-1 and TRBJ1-6; 7 nucleotides line up with TRBD1. The CDR3 is 14 residues long. The V segment lost 2 bases and the J segment 7 bases; nucleotides outside the gene matches: 3. Looked up from germline, CDR1 is SGHRS and CDR2 is YFSETQ. The CDR3 nucleotides are TGCGCCAGCAGCTTTAGGGACAGAAATTCACCCCTCCACTTT. Its translation: CASSFRDRNSPLHF.

This clone was found once. This chain links TRBV6-1 with TRBJ2-7, with D possibly matching TRBD2 (5 bases). Trimming left V 1 base short and J 3 bases short, with 10 bases between. CDR3 length: 14 amino acids. Germline values: CDR1 MNHNS, CDR2 SASEGT. CDR3 sequence (DNA): TGTGCCAGCAGTGAAGGGGGTAGCGTCTACGAGCAGTACTTC. This gives the protein CASSEGGSVYEQYF.

The rearrangement links TRBV15 to TRBJ2-1; the D is unclear. There are 15 residues in the CDR3. From germline, CDR1 is LNHNV and CDR2 YYDKDF (reference sequence). V lost 0 bases, J lost 7 bases, and 13 bases lay in between. As DNA, the CDR3 is TGTGCCACCAGCAGAGATGCTGCGACTGTGAATGAGCAGTTCTTC. Protein product: CATSRDAATVNEQFF.

There are a few counts of this clone. The chain is built from TRBV28 and TRBJ2-5; TRBD2 agrees at 8 bases. V shed 6 bases, J shed 4 bases, and the junction held 10 bases outside the gene matches. The CDR3 is made up of 15 amino acids. The V gene's germline CDR1 is MDHEN and CDR2 SYDVKM. CDR3 sequence reads: CASSSRGRSSETQYF. For the CDR3, the DNA is TGTGCCAGCAGCTCCCGCGGGAGGTCCTCAGAGACCCAGTACTTC.

The V and J genes are TRBV19 and TRBJ1-5; TRBD1 might be the D (6 bases). CDR1 and CDR2 from the germline V gene are LNHDA and SQIVND (reference sequence). The CDR3 is made up of 14 amino acids. Trimming took off 3 bases at V and 7 bases at J, with 13 bases between the two ends. In DNA form, the CDR3 reads TGTGCCAGTAGTATCTCGGGGGGCCGGCAGCCCCAGCATTTT. This encodes CASSISGGRQPQHF.